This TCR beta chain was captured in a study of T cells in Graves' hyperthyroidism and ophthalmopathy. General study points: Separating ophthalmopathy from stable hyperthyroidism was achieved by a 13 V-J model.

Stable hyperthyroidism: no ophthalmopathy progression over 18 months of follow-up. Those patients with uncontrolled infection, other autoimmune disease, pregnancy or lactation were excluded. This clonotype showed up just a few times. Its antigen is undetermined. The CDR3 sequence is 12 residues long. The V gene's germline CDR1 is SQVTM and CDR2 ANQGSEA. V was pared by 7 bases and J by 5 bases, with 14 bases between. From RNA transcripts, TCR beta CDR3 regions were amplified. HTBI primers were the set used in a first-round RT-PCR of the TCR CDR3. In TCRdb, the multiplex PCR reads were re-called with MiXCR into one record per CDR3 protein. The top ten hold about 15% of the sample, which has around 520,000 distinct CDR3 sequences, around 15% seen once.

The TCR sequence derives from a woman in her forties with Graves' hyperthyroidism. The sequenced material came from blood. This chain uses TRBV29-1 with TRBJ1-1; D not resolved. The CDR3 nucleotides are TGCAGCGCAAAAGAGGTAGGGACTGAAGCTTTCTTT. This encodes CSAKEVGTEAFF.